This TCR beta chain comes out of a study of T cell repertoires in cytomegalovirus infection. Study-level information: Public TCR beta signature analysis indicated the presence of both CMV infection and matching HLA type.

Findings of the study overall: People with CMV and the relevant HLA were identified by cumulative public TCR beta family frequency. Ex vivo responses were dominated by HLA-C-restricted CMV-specific TCR beta clonotypes.

Regarding this clonotype: Its antigen is currently unknown.

Trimming left V 5 bases short and J 7 bases short, with 15 bases between. CDR1 and CDR2 (germline): LNHDA, SQIVND (reference sequence). The CDR3 loop spans 14 amino acids. TCRdb re-analysed the reads in MiXCR, keeping a single row per CDR3 protein. This table holds about 740,000 distinct CDR3 sequences, approximately 40% found once. This TCR was recovered from a human donor in good health (CMV status not recorded). Some clones in this sample may be carry-over from other donors' samples. Material for sequencing was PBMCs. The chain employs TRBV19 and TRBJ2-1, with D maybe TRBD1 (7 bases). The CDR3: CASSLGQAGNEQFF. In DNA form, the CDR3 reads TGTGCCAGTAGTTTAGGACAGGCGGGGAATGAGCAGTTCTTC.